The 12 T cell receptor beta chains in this list originate from one sample, sequenced in a study of vaccination effects on CD4 cells after COVID-19. Their antigens remain unidentified. Produced via immunoSEQ multiplex PCR; TCRdb's table is partial and in-frame only. The table has about 20,000 clones, 60% to 80% seen once. Within the ViraFEST assay, antigen-specific CD4+ T cells underwent expansion with viral peptide pools prior to sequencing. Isolating CD4+ T cells followed approximately ten days of culture. The infection with SARS-CoV-2 (confirmed by PCR) occurred in this person between March and December 2020. Here the sequenced sample was CD4+ T cells from PBMCs cultured with SARS-CoV-2 spike peptides, taken before COVID-19 vaccination. These receptor sequences come from a human donor who had a prior SARS-CoV-2 infection.

This clone appeared a single time. The chain recombines TRBV7-8 with TRBJ2-1; the match to TRBD1 covers 8 bases. V trimming: 3 bases; J trimming: 12 bases; junction bases outside the gene matches: 4. CDR1 and CDR2 (germline): SGHVS, FQNEAQ. The CDR3 covers 12 residues. CDR3 sequence (DNA): TGTGCCAGCAGCTTGGACAGGGCGGGGCAGTTCTTC. Translating gives CASSLDRAGQFF.

This clone was picked up a small number of times. V gene TRBV10-3 combines with J gene TRBJ2-3; TRBD2 aligns across 7 bases. Germline CDR1 ENHRY, CDR2 SYGVKD. The CDR3 is made up of 16 amino acids. J was trimmed by 7 bases and V by 0 bases; bases with no gene match: 10. As DNA, the CDR3 is TGTGCCATCAGTGAGTCGTATGGCGGGAGCGGTTATACGCAGTATTTT. This encodes CAISESYGGSGYTQYF.

The genes are TRBV6-2 or TRBV6-3 and TRBJ2-3, with D tentatively TRBD2 (6 bases). CDR1 is MNHEY, CDR2 SVGEGT, per germline. Between the trimmed V and J ends, which lost 2 bases and 5 bases, there was a span of 23 bases. This CDR3 has 18 residues. CDR3 residues: CASSYPMEPGVVEDTQYF. Here the CDR3 DNA reads TGTGCCAGCAGTTACCCCATGGAACCGGGAGTCGTAGAAGATACGCAGTATTTT.

This chain joins TRBV3-1 (or the pseudogene TRBV3-2) and TRBJ2-1; D remains ambiguous. V was pared by 0 bases and J by 8 bases, with 14 bases between. Germline V gene sequence: CDR1 LGHDT, CDR2 YNNKEL (reference sequence). The CDR3 sequence is 15 residues long. CDR3 in DNA: TGTGCCAGCAGCCAAGATGCCACGTGGGAATATGAGCAGTTCTTC. Translation: CASSQDATWEYEQFF.

The chain combines TRBV2 with TRBJ1-1; 7 positions agree with TRBD1. Germline lookup yields CDR1 SNHLY and CDR2 FYNNEI. The CDR3 loop spans 14 amino acids. After removal of 4 bases from V and 4 bases from J, the junction contained 6 bases not matched to a gene. Here the CDR3 reads CASSVDRASTEAFF. In DNA, the CDR3 is TGTGCCAGCAGTGTTGACAGGGCATCCACTGAAGCTTTCTTT.

This clone showed up just once. The chain links TRBV18 to TRBJ1-4, with 9 bases lining up with TRBD1. The ends lost 4 bases at V and 6 bases at J; junction bases unmatched: 3. CDR1 is KGHSH and CDR2 is LQKENI in the germline V gene. The CDR3 spans 14 residues. The CDR3 DNA sequence: TGTGCCAGCTCACACAGGGGGCCTGATGAAAAACTGTTTTTT. Translated, it gives CASSHRGPDEKLFF.

The rearrangement joins TRBV30 to TRBJ1-5, with D hard to call. There are 13 residues in the CDR3. V lost 0 bases, J lost 7 bases, and 10 bases lay in between. The germline V gene has CDR1 GTSNPN and CDR2 SVGIG (reference sequence). The CDR3 sequence is CAWSVRVIQPQHF. The CDR3 nucleotides read TGTGCCTGGAGTGTACGCGTTATCCAGCCCCAGCATTTT.

The chain employs TRBV6-5 and TRBJ1-6; D is undetermined. This CDR3 region has 16 residues. Looked up from germline, CDR1 is MNHEY and CDR2 is SVGAGI. Trimming cost V 3 bases and J 0 bases, with 9 bases left between them. CDR3 coding DNA: TGTGCCAGCAGTTATGACCACAGCTCCTATAATTCACCCCTCCACTTT. This encodes CASSYDHSSYNSPLHF.

The CDR3 DNA is TGTGCCATCAGGGAGGGGGCTAACTATGGCTACACCTTC. Its translation is CAIREGANYGYTF. The rearrangement joins TRBV10-3 to TRBJ1-2; possible D gene TRBD1, 6 bases. V dropped 6 bases and J dropped 0 bases, with 8 bases sitting between them. CDR1 and CDR2 from the germline V gene are ENHRY and SYGVKD. This CDR3 spans 13 amino acids.

This rearrangement joins TRBV4-1 to TRBJ2-3; no clear D. CDR1 is MGHRA and CDR2 is YSYEKL in the germline V gene. The CDR3 runs to 16 residues. The V end was cut by 1 base, the J end by 2 bases, with 13 bases between. CDR3 DNA: TGCGCCAGCAGCCAAGTCGACCTGGTTGTCACAGATACGCAGTATTTT. Translation gives CASSQVDLVVTDTQYF.

This sequence joins TRBV27 and TRBJ2-6; no clear D gene. Trimming removed 6 bases from V and 3 bases from J, with 6 bases in between. The germline gives CDR1 MNHEY, CDR2 SMNVEV (reference sequence). CDR3 length equals 13 residues. The CDR3 DNA follows: TGTGCCAGCAGAGTCGTTGGGGCCAACGTCCTGACTTTC. Its translation: CASRVVGANVLTF.

The V gene is TRBV19, the J gene TRBJ2-7; 8 bases line up with TRBD1. This CDR3 spans 16 amino acids. The V gene's germline CDR1 is LNHDA and CDR2 SQIVND (reference sequence). V trimming: 5 bases; J trimming: 1 base; junction bases outside the gene matches: 10. CDR3 coding DNA: TGTGCCAGTAGTCTGAGACAGGGGCTTAAATCCTACGAGCAGTACTTC. Translating it yields CASSLRQGLKSYEQYF.